This is a list of T cell receptor beta chains from one sample in a study of blood T cell repertoires in COVID-19. The method was immunoSEQ multiplex PCR; TCRdb's version includes in-frame clones alone and lacks a portion of them. The repertoire includes over 150,000 clones, roughly 78% of them detected once, and under 2% sits in the top ten. Sequencing input: peripheral blood. These receptors all come from an elderly man with acute or convalescent COVID-19. Both conserved end residues are trimmed from each CDR3. Fields, in order: J gene, V gene, CDR3 protein.

TRBJ1-6,TRBV9,ASNRDTPGISSYNSPLH
TRBJ1-1,TRBV5-1,ASRTASMNTEAF
TRBJ1-2,TRBV28,ASSSENYGYT
TRBJ2-4,TRBV4-1,ASSQDVPVVAAAKNIQY
TRBJ2-1,TRBV19,ASRHHSGLAGFNEQF
TRBJ1-1,TRBV5-4,ASSLSQGNTEAF
TRBJ1-2,TRBV28,ASSTGSGDYGYT
TRBJ1-1,TRBV11-2,ASSYLPDSLNTEAF
TRBJ1-5,TRBV6-6,ASSRTGQGPAAGQPQH
TRBJ1-4,TRBV14,ASSQARTGWANEKLF
TRBJ1-4,TRBV4-3,ASSQVTGGVGGEKLF
TRBJ2-1,TRBV5-1,VQGTEQF
TRBJ1-1,TRBV6-5,ASRETYTRPEAF
TRBJ1-2,TRBV4-2,ASSQAGNYGYT
TRBJ2-1,TRBV5-8,ASSLGSYNEQF
TRBJ2-1,TRBV5-1,ASSSQGAASYNEQF
TRBJ1-3,TRBV28,ASSTTGGGGNTIY
TRBJ1-2,TRBV2,ASSGWGTESGYT
TRBJ2-3,TRBV5-1,ASSSLVDTQY
TRBJ1-2,TRBV4-2,ASSQELLRYGYT
TRBJ2-5,TRBV5-4,ASTLPTGLGETQY
TRBJ1-1,TRBV19,ASSIGGRHTEAF
TRBJ1-1,TRBV15,ATSRDILRGAEAF
TRBJ2-3,TRBV24-1,ATSDGGAGDTQY
TRBJ2-6,TRBV14,ASSPLDSSGANVLT
TRBJ2-3,TRBV7-6,ASSPRQERTDTQY
TRBJ1-3,TRBV6-5,ASRDSGNTIY
TRBJ1-2,TRBV28,ASSSGQGADYGYT
TRBJ1-1,TRBV5-1,ASSLYGSTEAF